A single TCR beta chain is shown here with its context. Antigen unknown. This record belongs to a study of T cell repertoires and HLA-DP antigens. The germline V gene encodes CDR1 MNHEY and CDR2 SVGAGI. V was shortened by 0 bases and J by 4 bases, with 16 bases between the two germline ends. The CDR3 extends over 16 amino acids. Sequenced by immunoSEQ multiplex PCR; TCRdb stores in-frame clones only, minus some. This sample has 65,000 to 90,000 clones; just under 80% occur once, and the top ten carry about 1.6%. V usage is TRBV6-5 and J usage is TRBJ2-7, with D hard to call. The sample was CD4+ T cells from PBMCs. This sequence was found in a man between 60 and 70 years old in good health and CMV-seronegative. The CDR3: CASSYSEGIFVYEQYF. In DNA form, the CDR3 reads TGTGCCAGCAGTTACTCAGAAGGGATCTTTGTATACGAGCAGTACTTC.